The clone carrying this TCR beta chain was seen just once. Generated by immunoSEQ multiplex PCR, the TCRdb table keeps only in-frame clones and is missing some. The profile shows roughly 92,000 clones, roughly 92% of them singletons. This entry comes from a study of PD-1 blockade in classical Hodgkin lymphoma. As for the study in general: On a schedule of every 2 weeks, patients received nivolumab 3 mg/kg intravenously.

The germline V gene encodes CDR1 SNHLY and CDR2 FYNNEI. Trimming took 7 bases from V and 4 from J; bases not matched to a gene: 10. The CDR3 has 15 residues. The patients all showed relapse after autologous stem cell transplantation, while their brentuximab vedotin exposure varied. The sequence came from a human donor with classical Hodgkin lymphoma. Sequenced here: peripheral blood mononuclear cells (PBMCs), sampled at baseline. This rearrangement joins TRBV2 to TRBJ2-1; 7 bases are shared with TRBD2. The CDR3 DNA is TGTGCCAGCACCGAAGAGGCGGGGGAGTACAATGAGCAGTTCTTC. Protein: CASTEEAGEYNEQFF.